The present entry profiles one T cell receptor beta chain with its context. What it binds is not known. Assay used: immunoSEQ multiplex PCR; TCRdb lists only in-frame clones, some missing. Here the sample spans about 200,000 clones, just over 90% being singletons. Between the trimmed V and J ends, which lost 1 base and 3 bases, there was a span of 11 bases. The CDR3 sequence is 14 residues long. Germline CDR1 and CDR2: SGHRS and YFSETQ. The data originate from a study of T cell responses to AZD1222 COVID-19 vaccine. Findings of the study overall: The peak T cell response came first, and repertoires were sampled only after it. A rise in Spike-specific TCR breadth and depth followed two AZD1222 doses. Unmutated variant regions are reportedly targeted by nearly half of spike-specific TCRs.

This material consisted of peripheral blood, taken 28 days after the second AZD1222 dose. The chain combines TRBV5-1 with TRBJ2-7; D is ambiguous. This TCR derives from an adult who received the AZD1222 COVID-19 vaccine. DNA for the CDR3: TGCGCCAGCAGCTTGAGGAGCGCGTACTACGAGCAGTACTTC. Translation: CASSLRSAYYEQYF.